A selection of T cell receptor beta chains follows, all from one sample in a study of beta chain features in type 1 diabetes. Assay: immunoSEQ multiplex PCR; the TCRdb copy retains only in-frame clones and omits some. Of some 410,000 clones in the sample, roughly 13% were seen once. Sequences were obtained from naive CD4+ T cells from blood. The receptors shown here come from a man aged 25 to 40 in good health. Both conserved end residues are part of each CDR3. Each record gives: V gene, J gene, D gene, clone size, CDR3 protein, CDR3 DNA. D genes are given only for firm matches. Only some rows state a clone size, as once, few, many or a class for expanded clones.

TRBV7-2,TRBJ2-1,-,-,CASSPTRDNPGQFF,TGTGCCAGCAGCCCGACACGGGACAATCCGGGGCAGTTCTTC
TRBV5-1,TRBJ2-3,-,few,CASSLAEGRADTQYF,TGCGCCAGCAGCTTGGCCGAGGGTAGAGCGGATACGCAGTATTTT
TRBV18,TRBJ2-3,TRBD2,-,CASSPRTSATDTQYF,TGTGCCAGCTCACCCCGGACTAGCGCCACAGATACGCAGTATTTT
TRBV10-3,TRBJ1-1,-,few,CAISTGTTEAFF,TGTGCCATCAGCACAGGGACCACTGAAGCTTTCTTT
TRBV30,TRBJ1-1,TRBD1,-,CAWNRGLDAEAFF,TGTGCCTGGAACAGGGGGCTCGACGCTGAAGCTTTCTTT
TRBV4-3,TRBJ2-2,-,-,CASSRDNLSGELFF,TGCGCCAGCAGCCGGGACAATCTCTCCGGGGAGCTGTTTTTT
TRBV25-1,TRBJ2-6,-,-,CASSELRDGANVLTF,TGTGCCAGCAGTGAATTACGGGACGGGGCCAACGTCCTGACTTTC
TRBV6-1,TRBJ1-6,TRBD1,-,CASSVTGNSPLHF,TGTGCCAGCAGTGTGACAGGGAATTCACCCCTCCACTTT
TRBV6-5,TRBJ2-3,-,-,CASSYTAAFGDTQYF,TGTGCCAGCAGTTACACTGCGGCATTTGGAGATACGCAGTATTTT
TRBV11-1,TRBJ2-3,TRBD2,-,CASSFKRDTQYF,TGTGCCAGCAGCTTTAAGCGGGACACGCAGTATTTT
TRBV6-4,TRBJ2-2,-,-,CASSEEGAGELFF,TGTGCCAGCAGTGAAGAGGGCGCCGGGGAGCTGTTTTTT
TRBV25-1,TRBJ2-3,TRBD2,-,CASSGISGGAHTQYF,TGTGCCAGCAGTGGGATTAGCGGGGGGGCACATACGCAGTATTTT
TRBV29-1,TRBJ2-2,TRBD2,few,CSVGILELAGGGTGELFF,TGCAGCGTTGGGATCTTAGAACTAGCGGGAGGAGGAACCGGGGAGCTGTTTTTT
TRBV29-1,TRBJ2-2,-,-,CSAGTTNTGELFF,TGCAGCGCCGGGACGACGAACACCGGGGAGCTGTTTTTT
TRBV4-3,TRBJ2-1,TRBD2,-,CASSPSWLAGGTEQFF,TGCGCCAGCAGCCCCTCGTGGCTAGCGGGAGGGACTGAGCAGTTCTTC
TRBV7-9,TRBJ2-2,TRBD2,few,CASSSPGLGNTGELFF,TGTGCCAGCAGCTCGCCGGGACTAGGGAACACCGGGGAGCTGTTTTTT
TRBV5-4,TRBJ1-6,-,-,CASSLFHDTLSPLHF,TGTGCCAGCAGCTTGTTTCACGACACTCTATCACCCCTCCACTTT
TRBV11-2,TRBJ1-2,TRBD1,-,CASSRTTGGSANYGYTF,TGTGCCAGCAGCCGTACGACAGGGGGCTCTGCGAACTATGGCTACACCTTC
TRBV5-1,TRBJ2-3,TRBD2,-,CASSLGTSGPTDTQYF,TGCGCCAGCAGCTTGGGGACTAGCGGCCCCACAGATACGCAGTATTTT
TRBV10-3,TRBJ2-2,-,few,CAIRAAGDTGELFF,TGTGCCATCAGAGCGGCAGGGGACACCGGGGAGCTGTTTTTT
TRBV15,TRBJ2-3,-,-,CATSGSDDIDTQYF,TGTGCCACCAGCGGCTCGGACGATATAGATACGCAGTATTTT
TRBV4-1,TRBJ2-6,-,few,CASSQGAAGVVTVLTF,TGCGCCAGCAGCCAAGGCGCCGCAGGGGTCGTAACCGTCCTGACTTTC
TRBV30,TRBJ1-1,-,few,CAWRAGTFTEAFF,TGTGCCTGGAGGGCCGGGACATTCACTGAAGCTTTCTTT
TRBV27,TRBJ2-2,-,few,CASSLFRENTGELFF,TGTGCCAGCAGTTTGTTCAGGGAAAACACCGGGGAGCTGTTTTTT
TRBV18,TRBJ2-1,-,-,CASSPQGGSGNEQFF,TGTGCCAGCTCACCCCAGGGGGGTAGCGGTAATGAGCAGTTCTTC
TRBV10-3,TRBJ1-2,-,few,CAIRGRGAGYGYTF,TGTGCCATCAGGGGCCGTGGGGCAGGCTATGGCTACACCTTC
TRBV7-9,TRBJ2-3,-,-,CASSSGVGPLKYF,TGTGCCAGCAGCTCCGGGGTCGGACCGCTAAAGTATTTT
TRBV7-9,TRBJ1-1,TRBD1,few,CASSVGGQDDFEAFF,TGTGCCAGCAGCGTAGGGGGACAGGACGATTTTGAAGCTTTCTTT
TRBV27,TRBJ1-1,-,-,CASSSPPSGVNTEAFF,TGTGCCAGCAGTTCCCCACCGTCGGGGGTAAACACTGAAGCTTTCTTT
TRBV5-1,TRBJ2-7,-,-,CASSLALAIYEQYF,TGCGCCAGCAGCTTGGCCCTTGCCATCTACGAGCAGTACTTC
TRBV29-1,TRBJ2-5,-,-,CSAGSRGETQYF,TGCAGCGCGGGGTCCAGGGGTGAGACCCAGTACTTC
TRBV5-4,TRBJ2-1,TRBD2,few,CASSRFGTSGSREQFF,TGTGCCAGCAGCCGTTTCGGGACTAGCGGTTCTCGAGAGCAGTTCTTC
TRBV9,TRBJ1-6,-,-,CASSVGGERTPLHF,TGTGCCAGCAGCGTAGGGGGGGAGAGGACACCCCTCCACTTT
TRBV10-3,TRBJ1-4,-,few,CATRAAGAEEKLFF,TGTGCCACCCGGGCGGCGGGGGCTGAGGAAAAACTGTTTTTT
TRBV18,TRBJ2-5,-,-,CASSPGADQETQYF,TGTGCCAGCTCACCAGGGGCGGACCAAGAGACCCAGTACTTC
TRBV10-3,TRBJ1-1,TRBD1,-,CAIRRQGNTEAFF,TGTGCCATCAGAAGACAGGGGAACACTGAAGCTTTCTTT
TRBV30,TRBJ1-5,-,few,CAWRQNSNQPQHF,TGTGCCTGGAGACAGAATAGCAATCAGCCCCAGCATTTT
TRBV30,TRBJ1-1,-,-,CAWSPGFEAFF,TGTGCCTGGAGTCCCGGGTTCGAAGCTTTCTTT
TRBV4-1,TRBJ2-5,-,-,CASSQPGPLETQYF,TGCGCCAGCAGCCAACCGGGGCCCCTTGAGACCCAGTACTTC
TRBV2,TRBJ2-1,-,-,CASRRLIQNNEQFF,TGTGCCAGCAGACGACTAATACAAAACAATGAGCAGTTCTTC
TRBV27,TRBJ2-1,TRBD2,few,CASTTPRGAPYNEQFF,TGTGCCAGCACCACCCCGCGGGGGGCCCCCTACAATGAGCAGTTCTTC
TRBV6-5,TRBJ2-5,-,-,CASSSGETQYF,TGTGCCAGCAGTAGTGGGGAGACCCAGTACTTC
TRBV5-4,TRBJ2-1,TRBD2,-,CASSGLAGATIYNEQFF,TGTGCCAGCAGCGGACTAGCGGGGGCCACTATCTACAATGAGCAGTTCTTC
TRBV4-1,TRBJ2-2,-,few,CASSQPGRGSPGELFF,TGCGCCAGCAGCCAACCGGGGCGTGGGTCACCCGGGGAGCTGTTTTTT
TRBV7-9,TRBJ2-3,TRBD2,few,CASSQRGLVDTQYF,TGTGCCAGCAGCCAGCGGGGTTTAGTGGATACGCAGTATTTT
TRBV5-1,TRBJ2-1,TRBD2,-,CASSLVAGSSYNEQFF,TGCGCCAGCAGCTTGGTAGCGGGAAGCTCCTACAATGAGCAGTTCTTC
TRBV19,TRBJ2-3,-,few,CASKDITDTQYF,TGTGCCAGTAAAGACATCACAGATACGCAGTATTTT
TRBV14,TRBJ1-1,-,few,CASSHRRDLNTEAFF,TGTGCCAGCAGCCACCGCAGGGATTTGAACACTGAAGCTTTCTTT
TRBV5-1,TRBJ2-2,TRBD2,-,CASSLGPGGPAGELFF,TGCGCCAGCAGCCTGGGTCCGGGAGGCCCCGCCGGGGAGCTGTTTTTT
TRBV10-3,TRBJ1-1,-,few,CASVSGTTNTEAFF,TGTGCCAGCGTTTCGGGGACAACGAACACTGAAGCTTTCTTT
TRBV6-5,TRBJ1-4,-,-,CASRKNEKLFF,TGTGCCAGCCGAAAGAATGAAAAACTGTTTTTT
TRBV6-6,TRBJ2-3,TRBD2,-,CASRGGLDTQYF,TGTGCCAGTCGCGGGGGGCTAGATACGCAGTATTTT
TRBV5-6,TRBJ2-1,-,-,CASSLTGRANEQFF,TGTGCCAGCAGCTTGACTGGCAGGGCCAATGAGCAGTTCTTC
TRBV18,TRBJ2-5,-,-,CASSPTGPLLETQYF,TGTGCCAGCTCACCGACGGGACCGCTATTAGAGACCCAGTACTTC
TRBV7-2,TRBJ2-5,TRBD2,-,CASSLAGTSEETQYF,TGTGCCAGCAGCTTAGCCGGGACTAGCGAGGAGACCCAGTACTTC
TRBV2,TRBJ2-1,-,-,CASSVELHNEQFF,TGTGCCAGCAGTGTTGAGCTACACAATGAGCAGTTCTTC
TRBV25-1,TRBJ1-4,-,-,CASSESGREKLFF,TGTGCCAGCAGTGAAAGCGGCAGGGAAAAACTGTTTTTT